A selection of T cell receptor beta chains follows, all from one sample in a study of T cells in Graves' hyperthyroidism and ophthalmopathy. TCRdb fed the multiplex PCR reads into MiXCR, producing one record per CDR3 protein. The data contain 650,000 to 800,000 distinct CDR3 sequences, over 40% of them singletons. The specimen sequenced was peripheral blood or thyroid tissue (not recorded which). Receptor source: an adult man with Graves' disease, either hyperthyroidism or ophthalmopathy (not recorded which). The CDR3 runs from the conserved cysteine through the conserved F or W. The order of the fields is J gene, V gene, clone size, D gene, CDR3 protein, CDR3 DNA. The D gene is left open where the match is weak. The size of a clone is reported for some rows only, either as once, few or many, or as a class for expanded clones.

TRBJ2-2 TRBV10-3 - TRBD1 CAISESLGQGARRTGELFF TGTGCCATCAGTGAGTCGTTGGGACAGGGGGCGCGGAGGACCGGGGAGCTGTTTTTT
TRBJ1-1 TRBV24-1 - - CATSLQSLWGEAFF TGTGCCACCAGTTTACAATCCCTTTGGGGCGAAGCTTTCTTT
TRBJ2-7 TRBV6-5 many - CASRPNLGDYEQYF TGTGCCAGCAGACCCAACCTCGGGGACTACGAGCAGTACTTC
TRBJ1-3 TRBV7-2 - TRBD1 CASRPRGPGNTIYF TGTGCCAGCAGGCCCAGGGGGCCTGGAAACACCATATATTTT
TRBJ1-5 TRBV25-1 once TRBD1 CASRGTGFNQPQHF TGTGCCAGCAGGGGGACAGGCTTCAATCAGCCCCAGCATTTT
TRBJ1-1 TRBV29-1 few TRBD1 CSGRDRGPGTEAFF TGCAGCGGCCGGGACAGGGGGCCGGGTACTGAAGCTTTCTTT
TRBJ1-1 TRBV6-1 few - CASRSDTGTEAFF TGTGCCAGCAGGTCAGATACAGGGACTGAAGCTTTCTTT
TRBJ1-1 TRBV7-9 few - CASSPLTGVVAEAFF TGTGCCAGCAGCCCACTGACAGGCGTCGTGGCTGAAGCTTTCTTT
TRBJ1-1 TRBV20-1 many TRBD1 CSVRGRGNTEAFF TGCAGTGTAAGGGGGCGGGGGAACACTGAAGCTTTCTTT
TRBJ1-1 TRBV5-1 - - CASSQHPTGYEAFF TGCGCCAGCAGCCAACACCCCACAGGGTACGAAGCTTTCTTT
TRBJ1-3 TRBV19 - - CASSMPRGSGNTIYF TGTGCCAGTAGTATGCCCAGGGGCTCTGGAAACACCATATATTTT
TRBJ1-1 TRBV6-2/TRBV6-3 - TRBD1 CASRPAGTEEAFF TGTGCCAGCAGGCCCGCCGGGACAGAAGAAGCTTTCTTT
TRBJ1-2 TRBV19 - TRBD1 CATAQGADGYTF TGTGCCACTGCACAGGGGGCTGATGGCTACACCTTC
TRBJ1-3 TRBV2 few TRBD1 CASSESWTGEYF TGTGCCAGCAGTGAGTCGTGGACAGGGGAATATTTT
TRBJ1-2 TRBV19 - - CASSFRGDGGYTF TGTGCCAGTAGCTTCAGGGGAGACGGTGGCTACACCTTC
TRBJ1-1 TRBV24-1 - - CASSSRAATEAFF TGTGCCAGCAGTTCCCGGGCCGCCACTGAAGCTTTCTTT
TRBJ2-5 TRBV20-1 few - CSARDSKSYQETQYF TGCAGTGCTAGAGACAGTAAATCGTACCAAGAGACCCAGTACTTC
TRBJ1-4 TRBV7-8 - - CASSLEIATNEKLFF TGTGCCAGCAGCTTAGAGATTGCAACTAATGAAAAACTGTTTTTT
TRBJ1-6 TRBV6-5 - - CASSYSRGASYNSPLHF TGTGCCAGCAGTTACTCGAGGGGGGCGTCCTATAATTCACCCCTCCACTTT
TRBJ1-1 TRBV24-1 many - CATSAPGRGSDGGSEAFF TGTGCCACCAGTGCCCCCGGGCGAGGGAGTGATGGAGGGTCTGAAGCTTTCTTT